These 27 T cell receptor beta chains originate from one sample sequenced in a study of T cells in narcolepsy. Clones were sequenced by immunoSEQ multiplex PCR, and TCRdb holds only the in-frame ones, with some missing. The data contain 15,000 to 17,000 clones, over 75% of them singletons. Source material: memory (CD45RA-) CD4+ T cells from blood. The receptor source for this set is a human donor in good health.

V gene TRBV7-8 combines with J gene TRBJ1-2, with D possibly matching TRBD1 (5 bases). The germline V gene has CDR1 SGHVS and CDR2 FQNEAQ. The CDR3 covers 15 residues. The germline V and J ends were trimmed by 6 bases and 6 bases, with 20 bases remaining between them. This CDR3 reads CASSQPGRSLHGYTF. CDR3 DNA sequence: TGTGCCAGCAGTCAACCGGGGCGATCCTTACATGGCTACACCTTC.

The chain joins TRBV15 to TRBJ2-2; TRBD2 matches 13 bases. The V gene end was trimmed by 0 bases and the J gene end by 6 bases; junction bases not matched to a gene: 4. In germline, CDR1 is LNHNV, CDR2 YYDKDF (reference sequence). CDR3 size: 17 residues. As DNA, the CDR3 is TGTGCCACCAGCAGAGATCGTGGACTAGCGGGAGCCGGGGAGCTGTTTTTT. As protein: CATSRDRGLAGAGELFF.

V and J are TRBV21-1 and TRBJ2-1; TRBD2 is the table's D call, not checked against the DNA. TRBV21-1 is described as a pseudogene. The CDR3 spans 17 residues. CDR3 in DNA: TGTGCCAGCAGAGACCTCATAGCTACACCATCCGACAATGAGCAGTTCTTC. Amino acid sequence: CASRDLIATPSDNEQFF.

The rearrangement links TRBV5-6 to TRBJ1-4; D unclear. This CDR3 comprises 14 residues. V was shortened by 2 bases and J by 7 bases, with 12 bases between the two germline ends. Germline CDR1 reads SGHDT; CDR2 reads YYEEEE. For the CDR3, the DNA is TGTGCCAGCAGCTTAACGGGCTCAGGTGAAAAACTGTTTTTT. This codes for CASSLTGSGEKLFF. The whole variable domain, filled in from reference TRBV5-6 and TRBJ1-4, reads DAGVTQSPTHLIKTRGQQVTLRCSPKSGHDTVSWYQQALGQGPQFIFQYYEEEERQRGNFPDRFSGHQFPNYSSELNVNALLLGDSALYLCASSLTGSGEKLFFGSGTQLSVL.

The chain carries TRBV19 and TRBJ2-7; either TRBD1 or TRBD2 may fit D (5 bases each). This CDR3 region has 14 residues. CDR1 LNHDA and CDR2 SQIVND come from the germline V gene (reference sequence). V lost 0 bases, J lost 8 bases, and 14 bases lay in between. For the CDR3, the DNA is TGTGCCAGTAGTATAGAGGGACGGGCTACGAAGCAGTACTTC. Its translation: CASSIEGRATKQYF.

This chain joins TRBV27 and TRBJ2-1; D ambiguous. This CDR3 is 16 amino acids long. Germline CDR1 reads MNHEY; CDR2 reads SMNVEV (reference sequence). V lost 3 bases and J lost 8, with 20 bases in between. The CDR3 protein is CASSLIRSKAFYEQFF. The CDR3 region has the DNA TGTGCCAGCAGTTTGATTCGGAGTAAGGCTTTTTATGAGCAGTTCTTC.

This sequence joins TRBV2 and TRBJ2-5; 9 nucleotides match TRBD1. Unmatched junction bases numbered 18, after V lost 10 bases and J lost 12 bases. Germline lookup yields CDR1 SNHLY and CDR2 FYNNEI. The CDR3 is 14 residues long. The CDR3 loop is CATRLSGTGPSKYF. CDR3 coding DNA: TGTGCCACCCGGTTGAGCGGGACAGGGCCATCTAAGTACTTC.

The chain carries TRBV5-6 and TRBJ2-7; 7 nucleotides agree with TRBD1. CDR1 is SGHDT and CDR2 is YYEEEE in the germline V gene. V lost 0 bases, J lost 0 bases, and 6 bases stayed unmatched. The CDR3 sequence is 16 residues long. Written as DNA, the CDR3 is TGTGCCAGCAGCTTGGCCGGCAGGGGGTCCTCCTACGAGCAGTACTTC. This encodes CASSLAGRGSSYEQYF.

The J gene is TRBJ2-3, the V gene TRBV7-2, with unresolved D. Germline CDR1 and CDR2: SGHTA and FQGNSA. V was trimmed by 1 base and J by 1 base, leaving 6 bases between them. The CDR3 loop spans 14 amino acids. CDR3 loop: CASSLVEGTDTQYF. CDR3 nucleotides: TGTGCCAGCAGCTTAGTAGAGGGCACAGATACGCAGTATTTT.

This chain links TRBV28 with TRBJ1-6, with 10 bases lining up with TRBD1. Germline assignment: CDR1 MDHEN and CDR2 SYDVKM. V dropped 6 bases and J dropped 7; count of bases not matched to a gene: 12. This CDR3 region has 17 residues. The CDR3 is CASSSGTGDRGNSPLHF. Written as DNA, the CDR3 is TGTGCCAGCAGCTCCGGGACAGGGGACCGGGGAAATTCACCCCTCCACTTT.

CDR3 in DNA: TGTGCCAGCGGTTCTCCTGGGGGGTACGAGCAGTACTTC. This sequence encodes CASGSPGGYEQYF. J is TRBJ2-7 and V is TRBV4-2, with D tentatively TRBD2 (6 bases). Trimming pared 8 bases from V and 4 bases from J, leaving 15 bases between. The germline V gene has CDR1 LGHNA and CDR2 YNFKEQ. The CDR3 has 13 residues.

Note on this clone: A read error is possible here, since a much larger clone lies one base away. This chain uses TRBV7-9 with TRBJ1-4, with 7 bases fitting TRBD1. The germline gives CDR1 SEHNR, CDR2 FQNEAQ (reference sequence). V was clipped by 5 bases and J by 2 bases; unmatched bases: 2. The CDR3 loop spans 14 amino acids. Here the CDR3 reads CASSVGGTNEKLFF. CDR3 sequence (DNA): TGTGCCAGCAGCGTAGGGGGCACTAATGAAAAACTGTTTTTT.

V and J are TRBV10-3 and TRBJ2-7; 7 bases map to TRBD1. V was pared by 4 bases and J by 5 bases, with 17 bases of the junction left unmatched. Looked up from germline, CDR1 is ENHRY and CDR2 is SYGVKD. CDR3 size: 17 residues. The CDR3 is CAISGLRGGAMRNEQYF. CDR3 nucleotides: TGTGCCATCAGTGGTTTGCGAGGGGGCGCGATGCGAAACGAGCAGTACTTC.

V usage is TRBV6-1 and J usage is TRBJ1-5; TRBD1 might be the D (5 bases). V was cut by 2 bases and J by 4 bases, with 12 bases left in between. The CDR3 length is 15 residues. Per germline, CDR1 MNHNS and CDR2 SASEGT. Written as DNA, the CDR3 is TGTGCCAGCAGTGAATGGGGGGTGAGTAATCAGCCCCAGCATTTT. Encoded protein: CASSEWGVSNQPQHF.

The chain links TRBV7-9 to TRBJ2-5; D ambiguous. The CDR3 is 15 amino acids. Per germline, CDR1 SEHNR and CDR2 FQNEAQ (reference sequence). Trimming removed 7 bases at V and 3 bases at J, with 18 bases between. The CDR3 loop reads CASTLLGIMKETQYF. The CDR3 nucleotides read TGTGCCAGCACCCTCTTGGGGATTATGAAAGAGACCCAGTACTTC.

This chain uses TRBV6-1 with TRBJ2-1; D remains ambiguous. V lost 5 bases to trimming and J lost 9 bases, with 14 bases between them. Germline V gene sequence: CDR1 MNHNS, CDR2 SASEGT. CDR3 size: 13 residues. In DNA, the CDR3 is TGTGCCAGCAGTTTGACGCTTGGGGTTGAGCAGTTCTTC. Its protein product is CASSLTLGVEQFF.

The chain joins TRBV5-1 to TRBJ2-5; tentative D call: TRBD2 (6 bases). Looked up from germline, CDR1 is SGHRS and CDR2 is YFSETQ. V lost 0 bases, J lost 1 base, and 7 bases lay in between. CDR3 length equals 14 residues. In DNA, the CDR3 is TGCGCCAGCAGCTTGGGACTAGTCCAAGAGACCCAGTACTTC. Translating it yields CASSLGLVQETQYF.

With respect to this clone: This sample also contains other DNA sequences that code for the same CDR3. CDR3 region: CASRPTGDQPQHF. CDR3 nucleotide sequence: TGTGCCAGCAGGCCGACAGGGGATCAGCCCCAGCATTTT. The chain links TRBV6-6 to TRBJ1-5; 8 nucleotides agree with TRBD1. The CDR3 spans 13 residues. Germline V gene lookup returns CDR1 MNHNY and CDR2 SVGAGI (reference sequence). Trimming cost V 6 bases and J 5 bases; bases outside gene matches: 3.

The rearrangement links TRBV5-4 to TRBJ1-2; a possible D gene is TRBD1 (5 bases). CDR3 length: 12 residues. Germline assignment: CDR1 SGHNT and CDR2 YYREEE (reference sequence). V was cut by 4 bases and J by 14 bases, with 18 bases left in between. The CDR3 nucleotides are TGTGCCAGCAGCCCATCCACCGGGGCGGGTACCTTC. This encodes CASSPSTGAGTF.

The rearrangement uses TRBV19 and TRBJ1-3, with TRBD1 matching over 9 bases. Germline CDR1 is LNHDA and CDR2 is SQIVND (reference sequence). The CDR3 loop spans 16 amino acids. The junction had 8 bases not matched to a gene; V was cut back by 5 bases and J by 3 bases. The CDR3 here is CASSLPGQGIGNTIYF. The DNA of the CDR3 is TGTGCCAGTAGTCTACCGGGACAGGGAATTGGAAACACCATATATTTT.

This chain links TRBV19 with TRBJ2-4; D uncertain. V lost 4 bases to trimming and J lost 6 bases, with 13 bases between them. This CDR3 region has 14 residues. CDR1 LNHDA and CDR2 SQIVND come from the germline V gene (reference sequence). CDR3 bases: TGTGCCAGTAGTACTTCCGCTACGGGAAACATTCAGTACTTC. Its protein product is CASSTSATGNIQYF.

The genes are TRBV6-1 and TRBJ2-1; D may be TRBD2 (6 bases). V was cut by 10 bases and J by 7 bases, with 14 bases left in between. Germline V lookup: CDR1 MNHNS, CDR2 SASEGT. The CDR3 covers 12 residues. The CDR3 DNA reads as TGTGCCAACCGGGACTTGACGAATGAGCAGTTCTTC. As protein: CANRDLTNEQFF.

The genes are TRBV7-3 and TRBJ2-1; D gene unclear. Trimming shortened V by 5 bases and J by 9 bases, and 23 bases separated the two germline ends. Germline loops: CDR1 SGHTA, CDR2 FQGTGA. The CDR3 totals 16 residues. The DNA of the CDR3 is TGTGCCAGCAGCCAACGGGCGGCCTTCGTAGTGGGTGAGCAGTTCTTC. As protein: CASSQRAAFVVGEQFF.

This clone was found once. This rearrangement joins TRBV7-2 to TRBJ2-4; 7 bases line up with TRBD1. This CDR3 is built from 16 residues. V lost 5 bases, J lost 1 base, and 8 bases stayed unmatched. Per germline, CDR1 SGHTA and CDR2 FQGNSA. This chain's CDR3 is CASSLTGVAAKNIQYF. Here the CDR3 DNA reads TGTGCCAGCAGCCTAACAGGGGTGGCGGCCAAAAACATTCAGTACTTC.

The gene calls are TRBV7-8 and TRBJ1-5; 9 bases line up with TRBD1. The CDR3 spans 15 residues. With 4 bases clipped from V and 4 bases from J, the junction kept 5 bases outside the gene matches. Germline V gene sequence: CDR1 SGHVS, CDR2 FQNEAQ. This CDR3 is CASSSGTGRNQPQHF. CDR3 nucleotides: TGTGCCAGCAGCTCGGGGACAGGGCGTAATCAGCCCCAGCATTTT.

The rearrangement uses TRBV14 and TRBJ1-1, with D unresolved. V was trimmed by 3 bases and J by 5 bases, leaving 10 bases between them. Germline values: CDR1 SGHDN, CDR2 FVKESK. The CDR3 is 13 residues long. CDR3 sequence (DNA): TGTGCCAGCAGCCAGGGGATTTTAACTGAAGCTTTCTTT. Amino acids: CASSQGILTEAFF.

The chain uses TRBV15 and TRBJ2-4, with 8 positions matching TRBD2. The length of the CDR3 is 17 residues. Per the germline V gene, CDR1 is LNHNV and CDR2 is YYDKDF (reference sequence). V was pared by 3 bases and J by 0 bases, with 7 bases of the junction left unmatched. CDR3 loop: CATSSLAGDLAKNIQYF. In nucleotides, the CDR3 is TGTGCCACCAGCAGCCTAGCGGGTGACTTAGCCAAAAACATTCAGTACTTC.